This passage covers 26 T cell receptor beta chains from one sample sequenced in a study of graft-versus-host responses after intestinal transplantation. The repertoire was sequenced with immunoSEQ multiplex PCR; TCRdb's copy has only in-frame clones and lacks some. Of 13,000 to 15,000 clones in the sample, around 29% were seen once. The starting material was alloreactive CD4+ T cells from a mixed lymphocyte reaction culture, obtained before intestinal transplant. Subset in this sample: CFSE-low proliferating T cells sorted from approximately 6-day pre-transplant mixed lymphocyte reaction (GvH or HvG direction). These receptors were taken from a human patient who received an intestinal transplant.

The chain uses TRBV28 and TRBJ1-2, with 10 bases that match TRBD1. Germline V gene sequence: CDR1 MDHEN, CDR2 SYDVKM. V dropped 5 bases and J dropped 7; count of bases not matched to a gene: 10. The CDR3 covers 15 residues. The CDR3 nucleotides are TGTGCCAGCAGTCAAATAGACCGGACAGGGGGTGGCTACACCTTC. Translation gives CASSQIDRTGGGYTF.

There are a few counts of this clone. The V call is TRBV15, the J call TRBJ1-5; TRBD1 agrees at 8 bases. Unmatched junction bases numbered 11, after V lost 1 base and J lost 6 bases. The germline CDR1 and CDR2 sequences are LNHNV and YYDKDF (reference sequence). This CDR3 comprises 17 residues. In DNA form, the CDR3 reads TGTGCCACCAGCAGAGCTCCCGGACAGGGCAGGGGTCAGCCCCAGCATTTT. Translated: CATSRAPGQGRGQPQHF.

The chain carries TRBV19 and TRBJ1-5; the D is unclear. The germline gives CDR1 LNHDA, CDR2 SQIVND (reference sequence). The CDR3 runs 16 residues. V lost 3 bases, J lost 1 base, and 13 bases lay in between. The CDR3 DNA reads TGTGCCAGTAGTATTATTCAGGACCCGAGCAATCAGCCCCAGCATTTT. Protein sequence: CASSIIQDPSNQPQHF.

The V gene is TRBV15, the J gene TRBJ2-7; D might be TRBD2 (6 bases). The CDR3 length is 16 residues. The ends were cut back, 0 bases at V and 4 bases at J, with 16 bases in the middle. CDR1 and CDR2 from the germline V gene are LNHNV and YYDKDF (reference sequence). This chain's CDR3 is CATSRDGNSGRYEQYF. As DNA, the CDR3 is TGTGCCACCAGCAGAGATGGAAATAGCGGCCGATACGAGCAGTACTTC.

The chain carries TRBV21-1 and TRBJ2-5. TRBV21-1 is noted as a pseudogene. The CDR3 has 16 amino acids. The CDR3 nucleotides are TGTGCCAGCAGCAAATCGAGAGACAGGGAGGGAGAGACCCAGTACTTC. Amino acid sequence: CASSKSRDREGETQYF.

This clone has ten or more counts. V gene TRBV5-1 combines with J gene TRBJ1-2; TRBD1 might be the D (6 bases). Germline CDR1 SGHRS, CDR2 YFSETQ. The V end was cut by 3 bases, the J end by 8 bases, with 23 bases between. The CDR3 sequence is 16 residues long. The CDR3 region is CASSSRGGAGADGYTF. The CDR3 bases are TGCGCCAGCAGCTCACGGGGGGGGGCGGGGGCAGACGGCTACACCTTC.

This clone was counted a few times. The CDR3 sequence is CASSYTRAEETQYF. In DNA, the CDR3 is TGTGCCAGCAGTTACACTAGGGCCGAAGAGACCCAGTACTTC. The rearrangement links TRBV6-5 to TRBJ2-5; D is possibly TRBD2 (5 bases). CDR1 is MNHEY and CDR2 is SVGAGI in the germline V gene. The CDR3 loop spans 14 amino acids. V was shortened by 2 bases and J by 3 bases, with 10 bases between the two germline ends.

The J gene is TRBJ2-7, the V gene TRBV7-9; 13 bases fit TRBD2. The germline V gene encodes CDR1 SEHNR and CDR2 FQNEAQ (reference sequence). This CDR3 has 15 residues. With V trimmed by 5 bases and J by 6 bases, 7 bases remained unmatched. The CDR3 nucleotides read TGTGCCAGCAGCCCGCGGACTAGCGGGAGTACCGAGCAGTACTTC. Translated: CASSPRTSGSTEQYF.

This clone was seen a few times. This chain connects TRBV19 to TRBJ2-7; no definite D call. The germline V and J ends were trimmed by 5 bases and 1 base, with 12 bases remaining between them. CDR1 is LNHDA and CDR2 is SQIVND in the germline V gene (reference sequence). This CDR3 has 14 residues. The CDR3 coding sequence is TGTGCCAGTAGTCCCACACGGCAGTCCTACGAGCAGTACTTC. Residues: CASSPTRQSYEQYF.

The V gene is TRBV25-1, the J gene TRBJ2-3; D tentatively fits TRBD1 or TRBD2 (5 bases each). V was trimmed by 3 bases and J by 1 base, leaving 8 bases between them. This CDR3 contains 14 residues. Germline V gives CDR1 MGHDK, CDR2 SYGVNS. CDR3 DNA sequence: TGTGCCAGCAGTGATACGGGGCGCACAGATACGCAGTATTTT. It encodes CASSDTGRTDTQYF.

The chain combines TRBV6-5 with TRBJ1-1; D might be TRBD1 (6 bases). Germline CDR1 reads MNHEY; CDR2 reads SVGAGI. CDR3 length equals 14 residues. The ends were cut back, 3 bases at V and 4 bases at J, with 12 bases in the middle. The CDR3: CASSYHQGGTEAFF. The CDR3 coding sequence is TGTGCCAGCAGTTATCACCAAGGGGGCACTGAAGCTTTCTTT.

This clone has only a few counts. The rearrangement uses TRBV11-1 and TRBJ1-1; D is unresolved. This CDR3 spans 13 amino acids. The V gene's germline CDR1 is SGHAT and CDR2 FQDESV (reference sequence). V was pared by 3 bases and J by 1 base, with 6 bases between. This chain's CDR3 is CASSFVGNTEAFF. The CDR3 region has the DNA TGTGCCAGCAGCTTTGTCGGGAACACTGAAGCTTTCTTT.

The chain links TRBV6-1 to TRBJ2-7, with D perhaps assigned TRBD1 or TRBD2 (5 bases each). The V end was cut by 6 bases, the J end by 0 bases, with 15 bases between. The CDR3 is 15 residues long. Per the germline V gene, CDR1 is MNHNS and CDR2 is SASEGT. The CDR3 is CASRPGTVSSYEQYF. The CDR3 bases are TGTGCCAGCAGGCCCGGGACGGTGAGCTCCTACGAGCAGTACTTC.

By proportion, this clone is medium-sized (0.01 to 0.1%). The chain links TRBV5-4 to TRBJ2-7; D is ambiguous. V dropped 0 bases and J dropped 0 bases, with 7 bases sitting between them. Per germline, CDR1 SGHNT and CDR2 YYREEE (reference sequence). The CDR3 runs to 14 residues. This CDR3 is CASSLEPSSYEQYF. The CDR3 coding sequence is TGTGCCAGCAGCTTGGAGCCCAGCTCCTACGAGCAGTACTTC. The full variable domain, completed using reference TRBV5-4 and TRBJ2-7, is ETGVTQSPTHLIKTRGQQVTLRCSSQSGHNTVSWYQQALGQGPQFIFQYYREEENGRGNFPPRFSGLQFPNYSSELNVNALELDDSALYLCASSLEPSSYEQYFGPGTRLTVT.

This clone was seen more than once but under ten times. J is TRBJ1-2 and V is TRBV5-1, with 8 positions matching TRBD1. The germline V gene encodes CDR1 SGHRS and CDR2 YFSETQ. The ends lost 4 bases at V and 5 bases at J; junction bases unmatched: 10. The CDR3 spans 15 residues. The CDR3 sequence: CASSLTGETLYGYTF. CDR3 coding DNA: TGCGCCAGCAGCCTGACAGGGGAGACCCTTTATGGCTACACCTTC.

This chain uses TRBV18 with TRBJ1-1, with D maybe TRBD1 (5 bases). Germline V gene sequence: CDR1 KGHSH, CDR2 LQKENI. V gave up 6 bases and J gave up 10 bases, with 12 bases separating them. The CDR3 loop spans 11 amino acids. DNA of the CDR3: TGTGCCAGCTCTCCGGGACTCCCAGCTTTCTTT. This translates into CASSPGLPAFF.

This clone was recorded once. The chain carries TRBV2 and TRBJ1-5; D is uncertain. Trimming removed 0 bases at V and 4 bases at J, with 7 bases between. The CDR3 extends over 14 amino acids. Germline V gene sequence: CDR1 SNHLY, CDR2 FYNNEI. CDR3 DNA: TGTGCCAGCAGTGAAGCGCTACGAAATCAGCCCCAGCATTTT. Its translation is CASSEALRNQPQHF.

This chain links TRBV29-1 with TRBJ1-1; no reliable D call. Looked up from germline, CDR1 is SQVTM and CDR2 is ANQGSEA. The V end lost 2 bases, the J end lost 10 bases, and 11 bases lay between the germline ends. The CDR3 length is 11 residues. The CDR3 nucleotides read TGCAGCGTTGAATTCGGGAGCGTAGCTTTCTTT. It is translated as CSVEFGSVAFF.

This sequence joins TRBV4-2 and TRBJ2-7; tentatively, D is TRBD1 (6 bases). Germline loops: CDR1 LGHNA, CDR2 YNFKEQ. This CDR3 has 14 residues. With 6 bases removed from V and 6 bases from J, the gap between germline ends came to 18 bases. As DNA, the CDR3 is TGTGCCAGCAGTCCGGAGGCGTCAGGGGTCGAGCAGTACTTC. Protein: CASSPEASGVEQYF.

Judged by abundance, this clone is medium-sized (0.01 to 0.1%). V usage is TRBV7-9 and J usage is TRBJ2-6; the match to TRBD1 covers 10 bases. V shed 3 bases, J shed 1 base, and the junction held 6 bases outside the gene matches. Germline-derived CDR1 and CDR2 are SEHNR and FQNEAQ (reference sequence). The CDR3 contains 18 residues. The CDR3 spells CASSFRTGGSSGANVLTF. CDR3 bases: TGTGCCAGCAGCTTTCGGACAGGGGGAAGTTCTGGGGCCAACGTCCTGACTTTC. The whole variable domain, remainder taken from reference TRBV7-9 and TRBJ2-6, is DTGVSQNPRHKITKRGQNVTFRCDPISEHNRLYWYRQTLGQGPEFLTYFQNEAQLEKSRLLSDRFSAERPKGSFSTLEIQRTEQGDSAMYLCASSFRTGGSSGANVLTFGAGSRLTVL.

The chain links TRBV7-2 to TRBJ2-2; possibly TRBD1 for D (5 bases). Germline values: CDR1 SGHTA, CDR2 FQGNSA. V lost 4 bases and J lost 4, with 10 bases in between. The CDR3 covers 14 residues. CDR3 sequence: CASSSWQGTGELFF. The CDR3 region has the DNA TGTGCCAGCAGCTCATGGCAGGGCACCGGGGAGCTGTTTTTT.

The chain uses TRBV7-3 and TRBJ2-1, with 8 bases lining up with TRBD2. Germline V gives CDR1 SGHTA, CDR2 FQGTGA. This CDR3 is 12 amino acids long. The V and J ends lost 4 bases and 7 bases, in that order; junction bases with no gene match: 0. Here the CDR3 DNA reads TGTGCCAGCAGCTCGGGAGGGAATGAGCAGTTCTTC. Its protein product is CASSSGGNEQFF.

CDR3 nucleotides: TGTGCCAGTAGTTGGGCGGCAGGCTACTACGAGCAGTACTTC. Translating gives CASSWAAGYYEQYF. This rearrangement joins TRBV19 to TRBJ2-7; no reliable D call. The germline gives CDR1 LNHDA, CDR2 SQIVND (reference sequence). The CDR3 loop spans 14 amino acids. V dropped 5 bases and J dropped 3 bases, with 14 bases sitting between them.

V usage is TRBV28 and J usage is TRBJ2-7; D possibly corresponds to TRBD2 (6 bases). The germline V gene encodes CDR1 MDHEN and CDR2 SYDVKM. The V end was cut by 4 bases, the J end by 0 bases, with 13 bases between. CDR3 length: 15 amino acids. The CDR3 bases are TGTGCCAGCAGTTCCTCGGGACTCGGCTCCTACGAGCAGTACTTC. It specifies CASSSSGLGSYEQYF. The entire variable domain, with the rest obtained from reference TRBV28 and TRBJ2-7, is as follows: DVKVTQSSRYLVKRTGEKVFLECVQDMDHENMFWYRQDPGLGLRLIYFSYDVKMKEKGDIPEGYSVSREKKERFSLILESASTNQTSMYLCASSSSGLGSYEQYFGPGTRLTVT.

A remark on this clone: A much larger clone lies one base from this, so it may be a read error. The chain links TRBV10-3 to TRBJ2-5; D is perhaps TRBD2 (6 bases). The last part of the DNA fits TRBJ2-7 better; the J call may be wrong. The CDR3 has 15 residues. The germline V gene encodes CDR1 ENHRY and CDR2 SYGVKD. CDR3 sequence (DNA): TGTGCCATCAGTGCGACGGGGGTCCTGTCCTACGAGCAGTACTTC. The encoded protein is CAISATGVLSYEQYF.

This sequence joins TRBV6-5 and TRBJ2-3; no definite D call. Germline V lookup: CDR1 MNHEY, CDR2 SVGAGI. Between the trimmed V and J ends, which lost 8 bases and 3 bases, there was a span of 12 bases. The CDR3 extends over 13 amino acids. CDR3 in DNA: TGTGCCAGCGGACCCATAGGTACAGATACGCAGTATTTT. Its translation is CASGPIGTDTQYF.